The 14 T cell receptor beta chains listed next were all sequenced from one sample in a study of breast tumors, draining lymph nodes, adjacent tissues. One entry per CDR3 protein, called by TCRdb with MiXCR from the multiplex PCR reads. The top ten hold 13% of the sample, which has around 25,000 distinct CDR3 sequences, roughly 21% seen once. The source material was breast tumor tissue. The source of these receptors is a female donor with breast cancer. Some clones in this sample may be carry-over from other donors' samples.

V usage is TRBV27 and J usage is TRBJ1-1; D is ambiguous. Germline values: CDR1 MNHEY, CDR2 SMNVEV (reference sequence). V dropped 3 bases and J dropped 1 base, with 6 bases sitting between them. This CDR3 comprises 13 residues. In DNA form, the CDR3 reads TGTGCCAGCAGTTTGTCAGAGAACACTGAAGCTTTCTTT. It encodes CASSLSENTEAFF.

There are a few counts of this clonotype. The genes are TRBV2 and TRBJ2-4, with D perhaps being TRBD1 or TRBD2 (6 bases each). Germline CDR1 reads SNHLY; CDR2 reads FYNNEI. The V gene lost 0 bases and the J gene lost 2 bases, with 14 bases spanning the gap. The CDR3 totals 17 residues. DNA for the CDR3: TGTGCCAGCAGTGAAGCGGGGGGCGGGATTACCAAAAACATTCAGTACTTC. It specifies CASSEAGGGITKNIQYF.

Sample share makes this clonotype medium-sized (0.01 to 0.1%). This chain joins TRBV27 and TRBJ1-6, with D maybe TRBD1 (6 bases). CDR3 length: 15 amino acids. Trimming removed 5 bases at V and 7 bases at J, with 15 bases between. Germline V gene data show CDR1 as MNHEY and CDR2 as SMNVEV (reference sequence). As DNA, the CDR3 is TGTGCCAGCAGTGCCCGGACAGCTGGGAATTCACCCCTCCACTTT. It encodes CASSARTAGNSPLHF.

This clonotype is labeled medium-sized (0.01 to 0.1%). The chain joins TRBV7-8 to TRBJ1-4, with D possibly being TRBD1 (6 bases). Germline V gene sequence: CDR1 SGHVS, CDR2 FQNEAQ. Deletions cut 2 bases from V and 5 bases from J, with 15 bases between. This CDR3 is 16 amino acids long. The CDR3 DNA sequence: TGTGCCAGCAGCTTAACGCAACGGACAGAGAATGAAAAACTGTTTTTT. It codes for CASSLTQRTENEKLFF.

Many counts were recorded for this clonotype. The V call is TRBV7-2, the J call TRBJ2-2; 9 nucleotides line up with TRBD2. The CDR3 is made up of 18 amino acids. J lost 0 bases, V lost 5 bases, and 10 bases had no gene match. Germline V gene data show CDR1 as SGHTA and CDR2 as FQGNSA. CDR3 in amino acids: CASSLPTSGLANTGELFF. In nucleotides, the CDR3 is TGTGCCAGCAGCCTTCCTACTAGCGGGCTCGCGAACACCGGGGAGCTGTTTTTT.

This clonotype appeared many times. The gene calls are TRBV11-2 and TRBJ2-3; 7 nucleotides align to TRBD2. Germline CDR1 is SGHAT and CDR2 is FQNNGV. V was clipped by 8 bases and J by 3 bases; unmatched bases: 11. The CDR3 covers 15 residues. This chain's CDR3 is CASANRAGETDTQYF. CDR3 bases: TGTGCCAGCGCTAATCGCGCGGGAGAGACAGATACGCAGTATTTT.

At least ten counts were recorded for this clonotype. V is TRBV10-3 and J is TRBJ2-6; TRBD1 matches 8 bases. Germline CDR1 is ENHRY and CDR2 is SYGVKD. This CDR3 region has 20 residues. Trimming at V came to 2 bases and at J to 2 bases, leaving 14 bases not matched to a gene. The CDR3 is CAISEQNDYSGGPGANVLTF. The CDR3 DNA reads TGTGCCATCAGTGAGCAAAATGACTACTCAGGGGGCCCTGGGGCCAACGTCCTGACTTTC.

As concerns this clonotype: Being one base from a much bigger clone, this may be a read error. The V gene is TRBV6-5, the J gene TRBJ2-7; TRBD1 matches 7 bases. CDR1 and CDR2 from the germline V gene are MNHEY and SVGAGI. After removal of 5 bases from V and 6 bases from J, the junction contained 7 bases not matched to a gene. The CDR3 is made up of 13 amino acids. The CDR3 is CASSTTGVGEQYF. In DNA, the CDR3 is TGTGCCAGCAGTACTACAGGGGTTGGCGAGCAGTACTTC.

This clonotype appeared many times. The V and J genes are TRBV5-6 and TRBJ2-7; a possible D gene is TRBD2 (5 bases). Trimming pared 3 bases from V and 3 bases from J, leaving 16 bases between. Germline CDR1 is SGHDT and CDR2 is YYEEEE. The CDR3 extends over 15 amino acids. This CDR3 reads CASSSLASSLYEQYF. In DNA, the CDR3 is TGTGCCAGCAGCTCCCTAGCTAGTTCCCTCTACGAGCAGTACTTC.

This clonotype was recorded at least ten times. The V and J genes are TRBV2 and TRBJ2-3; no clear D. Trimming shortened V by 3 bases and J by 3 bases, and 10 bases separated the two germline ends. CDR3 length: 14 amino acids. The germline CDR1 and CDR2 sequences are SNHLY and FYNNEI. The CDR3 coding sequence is TGTGCCAGCAGTGAGGAGCTAGGTACAGATACGCAGTATTTT. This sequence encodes CASSEELGTDTQYF.

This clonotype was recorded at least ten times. CDR3 in DNA: TGCAGTGCTAAACAGGGGCTCTTGTCGGAACTGTTTTTT. Translated: CSAKQGLLSELFF. The V gene is TRBV20-1, the J gene TRBJ1-4; 7 nucleotides agree with TRBD1. The CDR3 has 13 residues. J gave up 12 bases and V 4 bases, and 11 bases lay outside the gene matches. Germline assignment: CDR1 DFQATT and CDR2 SNEGSKA (reference sequence).

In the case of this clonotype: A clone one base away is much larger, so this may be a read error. The CDR3 protein is CASGATGAWAGHTDTQYF. The CDR3 DNA reads TGTGCCAGCGGCGCGACAGGGGCCTGGGCGGGGCATACAGATACGCAGTATTTT. The chain couples TRBV9 to TRBJ2-3; 8 nucleotides align to TRBD1. V lost 7 bases to trimming and J lost 3 bases; unmatched junction nucleotides: 19. Per germline, CDR1 SGDLS and CDR2 YYNGEE. The CDR3 consists of 18 residues.

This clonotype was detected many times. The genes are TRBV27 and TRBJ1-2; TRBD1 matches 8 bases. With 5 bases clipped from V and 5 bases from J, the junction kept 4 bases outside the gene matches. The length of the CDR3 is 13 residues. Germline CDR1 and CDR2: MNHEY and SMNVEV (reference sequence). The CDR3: CASSRTGKYGYTF. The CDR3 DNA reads TGTGCCAGCAGTAGGACAGGGAAATATGGCTACACCTTC.

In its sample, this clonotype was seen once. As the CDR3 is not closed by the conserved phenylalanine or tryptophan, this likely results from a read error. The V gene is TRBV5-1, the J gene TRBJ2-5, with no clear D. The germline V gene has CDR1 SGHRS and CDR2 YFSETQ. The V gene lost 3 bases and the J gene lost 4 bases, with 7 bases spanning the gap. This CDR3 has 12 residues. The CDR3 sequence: CASSSAGETQYS. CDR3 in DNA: TGCGCCAGCAGCTCGGCCGGAGAGACCCAGTACTCC.